The TCR beta chain described here comes from a study of naive and memory T cell subsets. CDR1 and CDR2 (germline): MNHNS, SASEGT. Trimming removed 6 bases at V and 6 bases at J, with 15 bases between. The CDR3 runs to 14 residues. The beta constant-region primer was an equimolar mix of two oligonucleotides covering TRBC1 and TRBC2. Four rounds of PCR amplified the ligated cDNA using nested alpha and beta constant-region primers plus SP2. TCRdb itself ran the UMI-ligation and nested PCR reads through MiXCR, one entry per CDR3 protein. The table records approximately 140,000 distinct CDR3 sequences, approximately 24% of them present only once. About this clonotype itself: Antigen: not known.

CMV status came from CD4+ T cell IFNgamma after overnight CMV lysate stimulation of fresh PBMCs. General study findings and limits: A few larger clonotypes appeared in naive repertoires, especially CD8, possibly memory cells re-expressing CD45RA. Each distinct alpha or beta sequence counts as one clonotype. In naive cells, over 85% of TCR sequences were seen only once. Findings for naive and memory subsets could not be checked against ground truth.

The chain links TRBV6-1 to TRBJ2-4, with D possibly called TRBD1 or TRBD2 (5 bases each). Material for sequencing was naive CD4+ T cells from blood. The sequence came from a human donor in good health. CDR3 in amino acids: CASSADWGRNIQYF. The CDR3 coding sequence is TGTGCCAGCAGCGCAGACTGGGGGAGAAACATTCAGTACTTC.